This TCR beta chain stems from a study of T cell responses to AZD1222 COVID-19 vaccine. Study-level results: An increase in Spike-specific TCR breadth and depth was observed after two AZD1222 doses. Possibly, clonal diversity was underestimated; donors were largely white British and included more females.

Method: immunoSEQ multiplex PCR; TCRdb's copy keeps in-frame clones and lacks some. The data contain some 110,000 clones, over 85% of them singletons. As for this clone: Its antigen is undetermined.

Trimming at V came to 3 bases and at J to 0 bases, leaving 6 bases not matched to a gene. CDR3 size: 18 residues. CDR1 and CDR2 from the germline V gene are SGHVS and FQNEAQ. The gene calls are TRBV7-8 and TRBJ2-1; 12 bases agree with TRBD2. The source is an adult in good health. This specimen was peripheral blood, taken on day 0 of AZD1222 vaccination. The CDR3 loop reads CASSFGTSGFSSYNEQFF. CDR3 nucleotide sequence: TGTGCCAGCAGCTTCGGGACTAGCGGGTTCAGCTCCTACAATGAGCAGTTCTTC.